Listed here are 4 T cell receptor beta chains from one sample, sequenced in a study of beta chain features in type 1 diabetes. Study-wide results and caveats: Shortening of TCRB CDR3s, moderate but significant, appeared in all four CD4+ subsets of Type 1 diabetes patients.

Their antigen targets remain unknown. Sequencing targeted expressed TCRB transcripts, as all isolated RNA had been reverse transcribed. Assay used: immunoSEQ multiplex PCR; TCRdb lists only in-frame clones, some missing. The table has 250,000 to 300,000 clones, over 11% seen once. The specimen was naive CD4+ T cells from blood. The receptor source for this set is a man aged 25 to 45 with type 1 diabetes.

The CDR3 DNA follows: TGCGCCAGCAGCCAAGGTGGTAGCGGGACCTACGAGCAGTACTTC. Translated, it gives CASSQGGSGTYEQYF. The V and J genes are TRBV4-3 and TRBJ2-5, with 8 bases matching TRBD2. TRBJ2-7 matches the DNA end more closely, so the J call is doubtful. This CDR3 has 15 residues. CDR1 is LGHNA, CDR2 YSLEER, per germline.

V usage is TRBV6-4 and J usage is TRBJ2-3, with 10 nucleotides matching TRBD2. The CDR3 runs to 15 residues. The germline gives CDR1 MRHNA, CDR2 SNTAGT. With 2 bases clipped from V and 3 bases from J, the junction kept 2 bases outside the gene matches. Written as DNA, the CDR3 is TGTGCCAGCAGTGACCCAGCGGGAGGGACAGATACGCAGTATTTT. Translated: CASSDPAGGTDTQYF.

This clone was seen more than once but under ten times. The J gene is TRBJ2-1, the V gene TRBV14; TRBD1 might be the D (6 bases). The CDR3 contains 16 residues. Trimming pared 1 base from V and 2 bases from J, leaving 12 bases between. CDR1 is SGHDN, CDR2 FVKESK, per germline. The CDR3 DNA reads TGTGCCAGCAGCCAAGCGACAGGTTTTGCCTACAATGAGCAGTTCTTC. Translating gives CASSQATGFAYNEQFF.

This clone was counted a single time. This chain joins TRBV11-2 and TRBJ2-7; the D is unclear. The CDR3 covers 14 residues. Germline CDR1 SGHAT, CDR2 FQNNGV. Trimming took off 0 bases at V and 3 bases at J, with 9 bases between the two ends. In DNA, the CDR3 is TGTGCCAGCAGCTTAGATTTTCAGCGCTACGAGCAGTACTTC. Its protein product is CASSLDFQRYEQYF.